This TCR beta chain was captured by sequencing in a study of T cell repertoires in cytomegalovirus infection. Findings and limits, study-wide: It was HLA-C-restricted CMV-specific TCR beta clonotypes that dominated the response ex vivo. Carriers of CMV plus the relevant HLA were identified by cumulative public TCR beta family frequency.

This clonotype was observed at least ten times. The antigen is not known. Trimming shortened V by 5 bases and J by 5 bases, and 21 bases separated the two germline ends. Germline assignment: CDR1 SEHNR and CDR2 FQNEAQ (reference sequence). The CDR3 is 16 residues long. MiXCR, applied by TCRdb to the reads, yields one record per CDR3 protein. The sample has 69,000 or so distinct CDR3 sequences, under 30% seen once; the top ten hold just under 60%. The starting material was CD8+ T cells from cultured PBMCs, obtained from culture after CMV antigen stimulation. This TCR was recovered from a human donor in good health (CMV status not recorded). Some clones in this sample may be carry-over from other donors' samples. The chain employs TRBV7-9 and TRBJ2-5, with D possibly being TRBD1 (6 bases). CDR3: CASSPGAGGQTETQYF. CDR3 in DNA: TGTGCCAGCAGCCCAGGGGCCGGTGGGCAAACGGAGACCCAGTACTTC.